A single sample is the source of the 5 T cell receptor beta chains below, sequenced in a study of cytomegalovirus exposure and HLA in healthy donors. The PCR had 60 Vbeta and 13 Jbeta primers. Data came from immunoSEQ multiplex PCR; TCRdb stores just in-frame clones and leaves some out. The table records 95,000 to 130,000 clones, 8% to 10% of them present only once. Sequences were obtained from PBMCs. Receptors were obtained from a man under 40 in good health and CMV-seronegative.

J is TRBJ2-5 and V is TRBV14; D possibly corresponds to TRBD1 (8 bases). CDR3 length: 16 residues. Trimming took off 4 bases at V and 5 bases at J, with 20 bases between the two ends. Germline V gene lookup returns CDR1 SGHDN and CDR2 FVKESK. The CDR3 reads CASSPPYRGGLETQYF. CDR3 bases: TGTGCCAGCAGCCCCCCGTACAGGGGGGGTCTCGAGACCCAGTACTTC.

This clone was counted between two and nine times. This chain's CDR3 is CARSLDRVQYF. For the CDR3, the DNA is TGTGCCAGAAGCTTGGACAGGGTCCAGTACTTC. This chain links TRBV5-3 with TRBJ2-4; possible D gene TRBD1, 6 bases. TRBV5-3 is designated an ORF whose function remains uncertain. Trimming took off 0 bases at V and 13 bases at J, with 8 bases between the two ends. The CDR3 has 11 amino acids.

This clone has only a few counts. The chain couples TRBV13 to TRBJ1-1; D gene ambiguous. The germline V gene has CDR1 PRHDT and CDR2 FYEKMQ (reference sequence). The germline V and J ends were trimmed by 3 bases and 1 base, with 3 bases remaining between them. CDR3 length equals 12 residues. CDR3 in DNA: TGTGCCAGCAGCTTCGGGAACACTGAAGCTTTCTTT. Translating gives CASSFGNTEAFF.

This clone was observed a few times. The chain is built from TRBV18 and TRBJ2-2; 9 bases fit TRBD1. CDR1 and CDR2 (germline): KGHSH, LQKENI. The CDR3 length is 16 residues. The V and J ends lost 3 bases and 3 bases, in that order; junction bases with no gene match: 5. CDR3 protein: CASSPPGQGHTGELFF. CDR3 nucleotides: TGTGCCAGCTCACCCCCGGGACAGGGCCACACCGGGGAGCTGTTTTTT.

In this sample, this clone turned up a few times. The rearrangement links TRBV27 to TRBJ2-7; 12 bases match TRBD2. V lost 8 bases and J lost 5; bases outside the gene matches: 10. The CDR3 totals 15 residues. CDR1 MNHEY and CDR2 SMNVEV come from the germline V gene (reference sequence). CDR3 amino acids: CASRFRTSGKNEQYF. The CDR3 DNA follows: TGTGCCAGCCGCTTTCGGACTAGCGGGAAAAACGAGCAGTACTTC.